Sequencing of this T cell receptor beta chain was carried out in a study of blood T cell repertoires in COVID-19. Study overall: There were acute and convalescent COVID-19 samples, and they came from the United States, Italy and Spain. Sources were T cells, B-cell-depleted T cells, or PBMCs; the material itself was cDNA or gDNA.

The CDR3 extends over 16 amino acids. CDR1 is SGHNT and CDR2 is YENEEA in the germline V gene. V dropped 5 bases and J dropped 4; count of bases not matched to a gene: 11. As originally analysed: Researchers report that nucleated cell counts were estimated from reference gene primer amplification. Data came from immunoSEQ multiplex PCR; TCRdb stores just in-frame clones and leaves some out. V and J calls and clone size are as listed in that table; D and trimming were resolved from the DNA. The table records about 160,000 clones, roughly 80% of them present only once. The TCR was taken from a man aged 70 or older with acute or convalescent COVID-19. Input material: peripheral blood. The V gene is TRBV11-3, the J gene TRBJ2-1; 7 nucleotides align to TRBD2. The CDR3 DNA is TGTGCCAGCAGCCGCGGGGCTAGCGGTAATTACAATGAGCAGTTCTTC. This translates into CASSRGASGNYNEQFF. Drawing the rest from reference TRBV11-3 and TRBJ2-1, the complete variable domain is EAGVVQSPRYKIIEKKQPVAFWCNPISGHNTLYWYLQNLGQGPELLIRYENEEAVDDSQLPKDRFSAERLKGVDSTLKIQPAELGDSAVYLCASSRGASGNYNEQFFGPGTRLTVL.